The 21 T cell receptor gamma chains below all came from one sample that was sequenced in a study of gamma-delta chains in newborns, infants, children. TCRdb called clones anew from the reads with CATT. Of 2,500 to 3,500 gamma-chain clones in the sample, approximately 24% were seen once. The specimen sequenced was blood. The receptors were sampled from a child who was a newborn, infant or young child, either healthy, febrile or measles-vaccinated (not recorded which).

In the case of this clone: A much larger clone is a single base away; this may be a read error. The chain is built from TRGV9 and TRGJ1 or TRGJ2. Germline V gene data show CDR1 as GITISATS and CDR2 as ISYDGTV (reference sequence). The CDR3 is 12 amino acids. This CDR3 is CALRETKRRKLF. The CDR3, as DNA: TGTGCCTTGCGGGAAACTAAACGAAGGAAACTCTTT.

In DNA form, the CDR3 reads TGTGCCTTGTGGTGGGATTATTATAAGAAACTCTTT. Translating gives CALWWDYYKKLF. V is TRGV9 and J is TRGJ1 or TRGJ2. Trimming removed 6 bases from V and 2 bases from J; junction bases left unmatched: 4. The CDR3 contains 12 residues. The V gene's germline CDR1 is GITISATS and CDR2 ISYDGTV (reference sequence).

By its share, this clone is medium-sized. This same CDR3 is encoded by further DNA sequences in the sample. The chain combines TRGV9 with TRGJP. The ends lost 2 bases at V and 4 bases at J; junction bases unmatched: 8. CDR3 length equals 18 residues. In germline, CDR1 is GITISATS, CDR2 ISYDGTV (reference sequence). The CDR3 DNA reads TGTGCCTTGTGGGAGGGGAGACCTCAAGAGTTGGGCAAAAAAATCAAGGTATTT. Translation gives CALWEGRPQELGKKIKVF.

This clone is medium-sized (0.01 to 0.1%) by share. This likely stems from a read error, as it lies one base from a far larger clone. Other nucleotide sequences from this sample produce the same CDR3. The chain couples TRGV9 to TRGJP. From germline, CDR1 is GITISATS and CDR2 ISYDGTV (reference sequence). This CDR3 has 16 residues. The V segment lost 2 bases and the J segment 3 bases; nucleotides outside the gene matches: 1. As DNA, the CDR3 is TGTGCCTTGTGGGAGGAGCAAGAGTTGGGCAAAAAAATCAAGGTATTT. This gives the protein CALWEEQELGKKIKVF.

This clone was seen more than once but under ten times. Other DNA variants within this sample encode the same CDR3. The rearrangement joins TRGV9 to TRGJP. There are 16 residues in the CDR3. Germline CDR1 and CDR2: GITISATS and ISYDGTV (reference sequence). Trimming removed 2 bases from V and 24 bases from J; junction bases left unmatched: 22. The chain's CDR3 is CALWEEQELGKKTKVF. Here the CDR3 DNA reads TGTGCCTTGTGGGAGGAACAAGAGTTGGGCAAAAAGACCAAGGTATTT.

This clone was seen a few times. The sample has other DNA sequences that encode this CDR3 too. The rearrangement joins TRGV9 to TRGJP. The CDR3 spans 18 residues. V shed 1 base and J 4 bases; nucleotides not matched to a gene: 7. Germline lookup yields CDR1 GITISATS and CDR2 ISYDGTV (reference sequence). This CDR3 reads CALWEVPPQELGKKIKVF. CDR3 sequence (DNA): TGTGCCTTGTGGGAGGTTCCCCCTCAAGAGTTGGGCAAAAAAATCAAGGTATTT.

Regarding this clone: A far larger clone is one nucleotide away, so this likely arose from a read error. This chain connects TRGV3 to TRGJ1 or TRGJ2. Germline V lookup: CDR1 VTNTFY, CDR2 YDVSTARD (reference sequence). The length of the CDR3 is 11 residues. CDR3: CATRDRREKLF. CDR3 DNA: TGTGCCACCAGGGACAGGCGTGAGAAACTCTTT.

This clone turned up a few times. The V gene is TRGV9, the J gene TRGJP. CDR1 and CDR2 from the germline V gene are GITISATS and ISYDGTV (reference sequence). The CDR3 extends over 17 amino acids. V lost 2 bases to trimming and J lost 4 bases; unmatched junction nucleotides: 5. As DNA, the CDR3 is TGTGCCTTGTGGGAGGCCGAACAAGAGTTGGGCAAAAAAATCAAGGTATTT. Protein sequence: CALWEAEQELGKKIKVF.

For this clone: Just one base apart from a much larger clone, this may be a read error. Other DNA sequences within the sample encode an identical CDR3. The rearrangement joins TRGV9 to TRGJP. There are 14 residues in the CDR3. Germline assignment: CDR1 GITISATS and CDR2 ISYDGTV (reference sequence). The CDR3 DNA is TGCGCCTTGTGGGAGGTGTTGGGCAAAAAAATCAAGGTATTT. The encoded protein is CALWEVLGKKIKVF.

The chain joins TRGV9 to TRGJP. The CDR3 contains 17 residues. V dropped 1 base and J dropped 4; count of bases not matched to a gene: 4. CDR1 is GITISATS and CDR2 is ISYDGTV in the germline V gene (reference sequence). CDR3 nucleotides: TGTGCCTTGTGGGAGGTTTTTCAAGAGTTGGGCAAAAAAATCAAGGTATTT. Its protein is CALWEVFQELGKKIKVF.

Remarks on this clone: One end of the junction is discordant with germline, which a read error may explain. This sequence joins TRGV9 and TRGJ1 or TRGJ2. CDR3 length: 17 amino acids. CDR1 GITISATS and CDR2 ISYDGTV come from the germline V gene (reference sequence). CDR3 sequence reads: CALWENTPVRVYCKKLF. DNA for the CDR3: TGTGCCTTGTGGGAGAACACCCCGGTTCGGGTTTATTGTAAGAAACTCTTT.

On this clone: Given a much more abundant clone one base away, this may be a read error. The chain employs TRGV9 and TRGJP. The CDR3 length is 17 residues. V was pared by 9 bases and J by 6 bases, with 14 bases of the junction left unmatched. Germline V gives CDR1 GITISATS, CDR2 ISYDGTV (reference sequence). The CDR3 sequence: CALRGGLGELGKKIKVF. The CDR3 region has the DNA TGTGCCTTGCGGGGGGGCCTCGGAGAGTTGGGCAAAAAAATCAAGGTATTT.

Worth noting for this clone: One end of the junction does not line up with germline, which may come from a read error. This rearrangement joins TRGV9 to TRGJP. The CDR3 covers 17 residues. The germline gives CDR1 GITISATS, CDR2 ISYDGTV (reference sequence). The CDR3 here is CALREVLRELGKKIKVF. CDR3 in DNA: TGTGCCTTGCGGGAGGTCCTGCGGGAGTTGGGCAAAAAAATCAAGGTATTT.

This clone has only a few counts. The chain joins TRGV9 to TRGJP. With 4 bases clipped from V and 7 bases from J, the junction kept 4 bases outside the gene matches. The CDR3 contains 15 residues. From germline, CDR1 is GITISATS and CDR2 ISYDGTV (reference sequence). Here the CDR3 reads CALWDPELGKKIKVF. In nucleotides, the CDR3 is TGTGCCTTGTGGGACCCGGAGTTGGGCAAAAAAATCAAGGTATTT.

The rearrangement uses TRGV9 and TRGJP. Germline assignment: CDR1 GITISATS and CDR2 ISYDGTV (reference sequence). Unmatched junction bases numbered 11, after V lost 3 bases and J lost 6 bases. CDR3 length: 18 residues. CDR3 protein: CALWEQRGGELGKKIKVF. CDR3 in DNA: TGTGCCTTGTGGGAGCAGCGGGGTGGAGAGTTGGGCAAAAAAATCAAGGTATTT.

As for this clone: The junction and the germline gene differ at one end; a read error may be behind it. This chain joins TRGV9 and TRGJP. The CDR3 extends over 17 amino acids. From germline, CDR1 is GITISATS and CDR2 ISYDGTV (reference sequence). The CDR3 DNA is TGTGCCTTGCGGGAGGTGCAACCAGAGTTGGGCAAAAAAATCAAGGTATTT. Translating gives CALREVQPELGKKIKVF.

Judged by abundance, this clone is medium-sized (0.01 to 0.1%). This may arise from a read error, as a much more abundant clone is one base away. Other DNA sequences within the sample encode an identical CDR3. The chain carries TRGV9 and TRGJP. Germline V gene sequence: CDR1 GITISATS, CDR2 ISYDGTV (reference sequence). J lost 10 bases, V lost 0 bases, and 3 bases had no gene match. This CDR3 comprises 15 residues. CDR3 sequence (DNA): TGTGCCTTGTGGGAGGTGCACTTGGGCAAAAAAATCAAGGTATTT. Translating it yields CALWEVHLGKKIKVF.

The chain uses TRGV9 and TRGJP. V was pared by 2 bases and J by 8 bases, with 6 bases of the junction left unmatched. Germline CDR1 and CDR2: GITISATS and ISYDGTV (reference sequence). This CDR3 spans 16 amino acids. The DNA for the CDR3 is TGTGCCTTGTGGGAGGGGGAACAGTTGGGCAAAAAAATCAAGGTATTT. Its translation: CALWEGEQLGKKIKVF.

By proportion, this clone is large. This chain's CDR3 is CATWDGRYYKKLF. DNA of the CDR3: TGTGCCACCTGGGACGGGCGGTATTATAAGAAACTCTTT. The chain combines TRGV2 with TRGJ1 or TRGJ2. Germline CDR1 is EGSNGY and CDR2 is YDSYNSKV. Unmatched junction bases numbered 3, after V lost 0 bases and J lost 4 bases. This CDR3 spans 13 amino acids.

About this clone: A much larger clone lies a single base off, so this may be a read error. This CDR3 is also generated by other DNA sequences in the sample. This sequence joins TRGV9 and TRGJP. CDR3 length equals 18 residues. Looked up from germline, CDR1 is GITISATS and CDR2 is ISYDGTV (reference sequence). CDR3 sequence: CALWEVPRQELGKKIKVF. As DNA, the CDR3 is TGTGCCTTATGGGAGGTCCCACGGCAAGAGTTGGGCAAAAAAATCAAGGTATTT.

This clone turned up a few times. This sample includes further DNA sequences coding for the same CDR3. The chain links TRGV9 to TRGJP. Trimming took 2 bases from V and 4 from J; bases not matched to a gene: 5. Germline V CDR1 and CDR2: GITISATS, ISYDGTV (reference sequence). The CDR3 runs 17 residues. The CDR3 coding sequence is TGTGCCTTGTGGGAGGGGGAACAAGAGTTGGGCAAAAAAATCAAGGTATTT. It encodes CALWEGEQELGKKIKVF.